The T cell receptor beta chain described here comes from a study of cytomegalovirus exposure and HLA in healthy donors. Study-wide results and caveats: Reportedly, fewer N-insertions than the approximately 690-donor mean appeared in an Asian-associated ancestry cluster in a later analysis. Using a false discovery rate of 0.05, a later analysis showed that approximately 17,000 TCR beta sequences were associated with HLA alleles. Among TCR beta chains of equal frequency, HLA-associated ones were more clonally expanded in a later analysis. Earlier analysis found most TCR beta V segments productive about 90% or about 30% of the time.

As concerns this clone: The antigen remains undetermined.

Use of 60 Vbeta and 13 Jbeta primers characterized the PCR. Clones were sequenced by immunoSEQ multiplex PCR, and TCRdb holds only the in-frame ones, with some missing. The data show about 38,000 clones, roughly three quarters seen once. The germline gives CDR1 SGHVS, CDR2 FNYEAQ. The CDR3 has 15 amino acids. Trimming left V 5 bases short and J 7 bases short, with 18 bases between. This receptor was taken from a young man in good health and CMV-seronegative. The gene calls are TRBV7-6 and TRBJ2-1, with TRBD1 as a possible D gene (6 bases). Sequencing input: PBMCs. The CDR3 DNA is TGTGCCAGCAGCCCGGACTGGCCAGGGGTAAATGAGCAGTTCTTC. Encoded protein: CASSPDWPGVNEQFF. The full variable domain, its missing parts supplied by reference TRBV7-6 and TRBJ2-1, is GAGVSQSPRYKVTKRGQDVALRCDPISGHVSLYWYRQALGQGPEFLTYFNYEAQQDKSGLPNDRFSAERPEGSISTLTIQRTEQRDSAMYRCASSPDWPGVNEQFFGPGTRLTVL.